These 16 T cell receptor beta chains were all obtained from the same sample, sequenced in a study of HIV-infected patients and healthy controls. MiXCR, applied by TCRdb to the 5' RACE reads, yields one record per CDR3 protein. The sample holds 60,000 to 70,000 distinct CDR3 sequences, 19% seen once. What was sequenced was CD4+ T cells from blood. The receptors derive from a human donor in good health.

This clonotype appeared many times. The rearrangement links TRBV12-3 or TRBV12-4 to TRBJ1-2, with 10 bases fitting TRBD1. The CDR3 spans 17 residues. With V trimmed by 6 bases and J by 0 bases, 10 bases remained unmatched. The CDR3 DNA is TGTGCCAGCAGAATCCGGGACAGGGGTTTGGCTAACTATGGCTACACCTTC. Its translation: CASRIRDRGLANYGYTF.

This clonotype was found a few times. The chain combines TRBV29-1 with TRBJ2-2; no clear D gene. CDR1 is SQVTM and CDR2 is ANQGSEA in the germline V gene. The CDR3 length is 11 residues. The V gene lost 4 bases and the J gene lost 4 bases, with 4 bases spanning the gap. CDR3 in amino acids: CSVGFTGELFF. The CDR3 DNA follows: TGCAGCGTTGGATTCACCGGGGAGCTGTTTTTT.

This sequence joins TRBV7-8 and TRBJ1-1; weak D call: TRBD1 (5 bases). Germline V lookup: CDR1 SGHVS, CDR2 FQNEAQ. The CDR3 is made up of 13 amino acids. V dropped 2 bases and J dropped 5 bases, with 9 bases sitting between them. The CDR3 region has the DNA TGTGCCAGCAGCTTAAGGGACGGGACTGAAGCTTTCTTT. It is translated as CASSLRDGTEAFF.

This clonotype was recorded many times. The rearrangement joins TRBV5-1 to TRBJ2-5, with 9 bases lining up with TRBD1. Per germline, CDR1 SGHRS and CDR2 YFSETQ. This CDR3 is built from 15 residues. V shed 4 bases and J 2 bases; nucleotides not matched to a gene: 6. The CDR3 region is CASSLGTGLQETQYF. As DNA, the CDR3 is TGCGCCAGCAGCCTTGGGACAGGGTTACAAGAGACCCAGTACTTC.

Many counts were recorded for this clonotype. The chain uses TRBV4-1 and TRBJ2-4, with 7 bases aligning to TRBD1. The CDR3 runs to 19 residues. Per germline, CDR1 MGHRA and CDR2 YSYEKL. The V and J ends lost 0 bases and 0 bases, in that order; junction bases with no gene match: 11. The CDR3 region has the DNA TGCGCCAGCAGCCAAGACCCCGGGACAGAGAGTATAGCCAAAAACATTCAGTACTTC. Protein: CASSQDPGTESIAKNIQYF.

As concerns this clonotype: This could be a read error, since a much larger clone is one nucleotide away. This likely comes from a read error, as the CDR3 has no conserved phenylalanine or tryptophan at its end. V usage is TRBV29-1 and J usage is TRBJ2-6; D gene unclear. This CDR3 has 14 amino acids. Germline V gene data show CDR1 as SQVTM and CDR2 as ANQGSEA. V was clipped by 4 bases and J by 0 bases, with 7 bases between them. As DNA, the CDR3 is TGCAGCGTTGTATTCGTCTCTGGGGCCAACGTCCTGACTTCC. As protein: CSVVFVSGANVLTS.

As to this clonotype: One junction end does not reproduce the germline sequence, and a read error may be involved. V is TRBV4-2 and J is TRBJ1-4; D may be TRBD1 (5 bases). Germline CDR1 is LGHNA and CDR2 is YNFKEQ. This CDR3 has 12 amino acids. The chain's CDR3 is CASSQGGSSRIF. The CDR3 nucleotides read TGTGCCAGCAGCCAAGGGGGGTCGTCAAGGATTTTT.

J is TRBJ2-7 and V is TRBV20-1; D might be TRBD1 (6 bases). Germline V CDR1 and CDR2: DFQATT, SNEGSKA (reference sequence). Trimming left V 0 bases short and J 7 bases short, with 16 bases between. The CDR3 runs to 14 residues. The CDR3 sequence is CSARDRGQQIEQYF. The CDR3 DNA sequence: TGCAGTGCTAGAGATAGAGGACAGCAAATTGAGCAGTACTTC.

This clonotype has just one count. The chain employs TRBV5-1 and TRBJ1-2; no clear D gene. This CDR3 is built from 15 residues. Germline V lookup: CDR1 SGHRS, CDR2 YFSETQ. V was cut by 1 base and J by 4 bases, with 14 bases left in between. The CDR3 DNA reads as TGCGCCAGCAGCTTGAGCGGGGTGGTAATCTATGGCTACACCTTC. Encoded protein: CASSLSGVVIYGYTF.

The chain recombines TRBV14 with TRBJ1-4; no clear D. Germline values: CDR1 SGHDN, CDR2 FVKESK. The CDR3 is 11 residues long. Trimming left V 1 base short and J 8 bases short, with 2 bases between. CDR3 sequence: CASSQAEKLFF. In nucleotides, the CDR3 is TGTGCCAGCAGCCAAGCAGAAAAACTGTTTTTT.

The chain couples TRBV12-3 or TRBV12-4 to TRBJ2-2, with TRBD2 matching 10 bases. CDR3 size: 16 residues. V trimming: 7 bases; J trimming: 5 bases; junction bases outside the gene matches: 10. The CDR3 protein is CASNRPEAGGTGELFF. CDR3 nucleotides: TGTGCCAGCAACCGGCCGGAAGCGGGGGGGACCGGGGAGCTGTTTTTT.

V is TRBV5-1 and J is TRBJ2-7; TRBD1 aligns across 7 bases. CDR3 length: 15 residues. Germline V gene lookup returns CDR1 SGHRS and CDR2 YFSETQ. With V trimmed by 0 bases and J by 6 bases, 9 bases remained unmatched. The chain's CDR3 is CASSLGDRAPSEQYF. The CDR3 DNA is TGCGCCAGCAGCTTGGGAGACAGGGCCCCCTCCGAGCAGTACTTC. Full variable domain (rest looked up from reference TRBV5-1 and TRBJ2-7): KAGVTQTPRYLIKTRGQQVTLSCSPISGHRSVSWYQQTPGQGLQFLFEYFSETQRNKGNFPGRFSGRQFSNSRSEMNVSTLELGDSALYLCASSLGDRAPSEQYFGPGTRLTVT.

This clonotype appeared once. The V gene is TRBV3-1, the J gene TRBJ1-2, with TRBD1 as a possible D gene (5 bases). CDR3 length: 14 amino acids. Trimming took off 1 base at V and 8 bases at J, with 14 bases between the two ends. Germline loops: CDR1 LGHDT, CDR2 YNNKEL (reference sequence). CDR3 DNA sequence: TGTGCCAGCAGCCAAGCACCGGGGGGAGGCGGCTACACCTTC. As protein: CASSQAPGGGGYTF.

The CDR3 bases are TGTGCCACCAGCAGAGAAGCCCGAGCGGGAGGGTACGAGCAGTACTTC. This encodes CATSREARAGGYEQYF. The chain employs TRBV15 and TRBJ2-7, with 10 bases aligning to TRBD2. The CDR3 extends over 16 amino acids. Germline trimming cut 0 bases from V and 4 bases from J; bases unmatched to any gene: 6. Germline V gene lookup returns CDR1 LNHNV and CDR2 YYDKDF (reference sequence).

V usage is TRBV24-1 and J usage is TRBJ1-2; D gene uncertain. V was clipped by 4 bases and J by 4 bases, with 15 bases between them. The CDR3 consists of 15 residues. Germline CDR1 is KGHDR and CDR2 is SFDVKD. CDR3: CATSDPTRGLYGYTF. As DNA, the CDR3 is TGTGCCACCAGTGACCCCACTCGCGGGCTCTATGGCTACACCTTC.

This clonotype has more than one count but fewer than ten. The V gene is TRBV5-4, the J gene TRBJ1-2; the match to TRBD1 covers 7 bases. CDR1 and CDR2 from the germline V gene are SGHNT and YYREEE (reference sequence). The CDR3 covers 14 residues. V lost 4 bases and J lost 8; bases outside the gene matches: 11. The CDR3, as DNA: TGTGCCAGCAGCGTGTTTCAGGGGGGCAAGGGCTACACCTTC. It codes for CASSVFQGGKGYTF.